This is a list of T cell receptor beta chains from one sample in a study of T cell repertoires in cytomegalovirus infection. TCRdb itself ran the reads through MiXCR, one entry per CDR3 protein. The sample has tens of thousands of distinct CDR3 sequences; 20% to 30% are singletons. No antigen has been assigned to these receptors. This sample comprised CD8+ T cells from cultured PBMCs, obtained from culture after CMV antigen stimulation. Receptors were obtained from a human donor in good health (CMV status not recorded). Some clones in this sample may be carry-over from other donors' samples. CDR3s include the opening cysteine and the closing phenylalanine or tryptophan. A D gene is named only where the DNA matches it firmly. A row's size may be missing; if present it is once, few, many or a size class.

TRBV4-1	many	.	TRBJ1-4	CASSQESPGGEKLFF	TGCGCCAGCAGCCAAGAATCCCCGGGGGGTGAAAAACTGTTTTTT
TRBV20-1	few	.	TRBJ2-3	CSAPGLYTDTQYF	TGCAGTGCACCGGGACTTTACACAGATACGCAGTATTTT
TRBV7-3	many	TRBD2	TRBJ2-5	CASSVGLAGEGETQYF	TGTGCCAGCAGCGTGGGACTAGCGGGGGAGGGAGAGACCCAGTACTTC
TRBV28	few	.	TRBJ2-3	CASSFGGRTDTQYF	TGTGCCAGCAGTTTTGGGGGACGCACAGATACGCAGTATTTT
TRBV9	once	TRBD1	TRBJ2-7	CASSPTGGASYEQYF	TGTGCCAGCAGCCCCACAGGGGGCGCTTCCTACGAGCAGTACTTC
TRBV27	.	.	TRBJ1-2	CASSSRGYYGYTF	TGTGCCAGCAGTTCCAGGGGCTACTATGGCTACACCTTC
TRBV30	.	.	TRBJ2-2	CAWSRPGELFF	TGTGCCTGGAGTAGACCCGGGGAGCTGTTTTTT
TRBV7-2	many	.	TRBJ2-7	CASSLSRTGAGEQYF	TGTGCCAGCAGCTTATCGCGTACCGGGGCAGGCGAGCAGTACTTC
TRBV19	.	TRBD2	TRBJ2-1	CASSRRSGLAISYNEQFF	TGTGCCAGTAGTCGCCGATCGGGACTAGCGATCTCCTACAATGAGCAGTTCTTC
TRBV28	.	.	TRBJ2-7	CASSWDVSSYEQYF	TGTGCCAGCAGTTGGGACGTGAGCTCCTACGAGCAGTACTTC
TRBV10-3	few	.	TRBJ1-2	CAISETAASNYGYTF	TGTGCCATCAGTGAGACGGCAGCATCTAACTATGGCTACACCTTC
TRBV19	many	.	TRBJ1-2	CASSVGISYGYTF	TGTGCCAGTAGTGTAGGGATTTCCTATGGCTACACCTTC
TRBV27	.	TRBD1	TRBJ2-7	CASSQGGLREQYF	TGTGCCAGCAGTCAAGGGGGCCTTCGCGAGCAGTACTTC
TRBV7-8	many	.	TRBJ1-5	CASSLVTLRDQPQHF	TGTGCCAGCAGCTTAGTTACTCTACGGGATCAGCCCCAGCATTTT
TRBV15	.	.	TRBJ2-7	CATSRDRFTYEQYF	TGTGCCACCAGCAGAGATCGCTTTACCTACGAGCAGTACTTC
TRBV12-3/TRBV12-4	.	TRBD2	TRBJ2-2	CASSMREAGELFF	TGTGCCAGCAGCATGCGGGAGGCCGGGGAGCTGTTTTTT
TRBV5-5	many	.	TRBJ1-5	CASSLFTGGDQPQHF	TGTGCCAGCAGCTTGTTCACAGGTGGGGATCAGCCCCAGCATTTT
TRBV19	few	.	TRBJ1-1	CASSPGPLMNTEAFF	TGTGCCAGTAGTCCGGGTCCTCTTATGAACACTGAAGCTTTCTTT
TRBV10-3	few	TRBD2	TRBJ2-3	CAIEAGGEDTQYF	TGTGCCATCGAGGCGGGAGGGGAAGATACGCAGTATTTT
TRBV6-1	.	.	TRBJ1-3	CASSAREAGNTIYF	TGTGCCAGCAGTGCCAGGGAAGCTGGAAACACCATATATTTT
TRBV6-1	.	TRBD1	TRBJ1-4	CASRAGQGNEKLFF	TGTGCCAGCAGGGCGGGACAGGGGAATGAAAAACTGTTTTTT
TRBV6-5	.	.	TRBJ2-6	CASSYTLEANVLTF	TGTGCCAGCAGTTACACCCTAGAGGCCAACGTCCTGACTTTC
TRBV7-8	many	.	TRBJ2-7	CASSLTDYEQYF	TGTGCCAGCAGCTTAACAGACTACGAGCAGTACTTC
TRBV15	.	TRBD1	TRBJ1-1	CATSRGYLGQGNTEAFF	TGTGCCACCAGCAGAGGATATCTTGGACAGGGGAACACTGAAGCTTTCTTT
TRBV28	many	.	TRBJ1-2	CASSPSWGYTF	TGTGCCAGCAGCCCGAGCTGGGGCTACACCTTC
TRBV19	few	.	TRBJ2-7	CASSIGGVASYEQYF	TGTGCCAGTAGTATAGGAGGGGTGGCTTCCTACGAGCAGTACTTC
TRBV6-6	many	.	TRBJ2-1	CASSYEGGRNEQFF	TGTGCCAGCAGTTACGAGGGGGGGAGGAATGAGCAGTTCTTC
TRBV27	.	.	TRBJ2-2	CASSLSWGGTGELFF	TGTGCCAGCAGTTTAAGCTGGGGAGGAACCGGGGAGCTGTTTTTT
TRBV11-2	few	.	TRBJ2-7	CASSTPTATYEQYF	TGTGCCAGCAGCACACCGACAGCCACCTACGAGCAGTACTTC
TRBV25-1	many	.	TRBJ1-2	CASSEQGRANYGYTF	TGTGCCAGCAGTGAGCAGGGTAGAGCTAACTATGGCTACACCTTC
TRBV27	few	TRBD2	TRBJ2-7	CASSLGAGSREQYF	TGTGCCAGCAGTTTAGGAGCGGGGAGTAGGGAGCAGTACTTC
TRBV6-1	medium-sized	.	TRBJ1-1	CASSLVGRTEAFF	TGTGCCAGCAGCCTGGTGGGACGCACTGAAGCTTTCTTT
TRBV7-6	few	TRBD1	TRBJ2-7	CASSPVAGGTYEQYF	TGTGCCAGCAGCCCCGTGGCAGGGGGAACCTACGAGCAGTACTTC
TRBV6-2/TRBV6-3	.	TRBD2	TRBJ2-3	CASSSLPLADGDTQYF	TGTGCCAGCAGTTCGCTACCTCTAGCGGACGGAGATACGCAGTATTTT
TRBV10-1	.	.	TRBJ1-1	CASSGVGGTEAFF	TGCGCCAGCAGTGGTGTAGGGGGAACTGAAGCTTTCTTT
TRBV28	many	.	TRBJ1-1	CASSFGPGTEAFF	.
TRBV14	.	.	TRBJ1-1	CASSQDVGSQAFF	TGTGCCAGCAGCCAAGATGTGGGCAGCCAAGCTTTCTTT
TRBV20-1	few	TRBD1	TRBJ1-1	CSASHFGDRGENTEAFF	TGCAGTGCTAGCCACTTCGGGGACAGGGGCGAGAACACTGAAGCTTTCTTT
TRBV6-2/TRBV6-3	.	.	TRBJ2-7	CASSYSGFEQYF	TGTGCCAGCAGTTACTCGGGATTCGAGCAGTACTTC
TRBV4-1	.	.	TRBJ2-1	CASSQDRVAQFF	TGCGCCAGCAGCCAAGATCGGGTCGCGCAGTTCTTC
TRBV19	.	.	TRBJ1-2	CASSLTGPMGGYTF	TGTGCCAGTAGCCTTACAGGGCCAATGGGGGGCTACACCTTC
TRBV19	many	.	TRBJ1-2	CASSIFAGWSGYTF	TGTGCCAGTAGTATATTTGCGGGATGGAGTGGCTACACCTTC
TRBV4-3	.	.	TRBJ1-2	CASSPGEGDYGYTF	TGCGCCAGCAGCCCAGGGGAGGGTGACTATGGCTACACCTTC
TRBV7-8	many	.	TRBJ2-7	CASSVGGTYEQYF	TGTGCCAGCAGCGTCGGCGGAACCTACGAGCAGTACTTC
TRBV6-1	many	.	TRBJ1-1	CASSEKGERSDTEAFF	TGTGCCAGCAGTGAAAAAGGGGAAAGGAGCGACACTGAAGCTTTCTTT
TRBV20-1	.	TRBD2	TRBJ2-3	CSAPRRGGSKGTDTQYF	TGCAGTGCCCCCCGCCGGGGCGGGAGCAAGGGGACAGATACGCAGTATTTT